These T cell receptor beta chains were read from a single sample in a study of blood T cells in healthy people across ages. Each CDR3 protein gets one entry after TCRdb re-called the 5' RACE reads with MiXCR. The sample has 2 million or so distinct CDR3 sequences; around 48% are singletons. Material for sequencing was blood. The receptor source for this set is a woman between 35 and 50 years old in good health. The CDR3 runs from the conserved cysteine through the conserved F or W. A D gene is named only where the DNA matches it firmly. For some rows the clone size is stated as once, few or many, or as a class when expanded; others skip it.

>TRBJ2-5|TRBV9|.|19|TRBD2
CASSIRNGGGLAGKETQYF
TGTGCCAGCAGCATCCGGAACGGAGGAGGGCTAGCGGGGAAAGAGACCCAGTACTTC
>TRBJ2-3|TRBV3-1|.|13|.
CAGSQVGRGTQYF
TGTGCCGGCAGCCAAGTTGGGAGAGGCACGCAGTATTTT
>TRBJ1-2|TRBV20-1|.|13|TRBD1
CLTGTGRNYGYTF
TGCCTAACGGGGACAGGGAGGAACTATGGCTACACCTTC
>TRBJ2-1|TRBV7-9|few|15|TRBD1
CASSVDRGQVNEQFF
TGTGCCAGCAGCGTAGACAGGGGGCAGGTGAATGAGCAGTTCTTC
>TRBJ1-6|TRBV20-1|.|15|.
CSARKGGAGDSPLHF
TGCAGTGCTAGGAAAGGGGGAGCAGGTGATTCACCCCTCCACTTT
>TRBJ1-6|TRBV10-3|few|14|.
CAISPQGYNSPLHF
TGTGCCATCAGCCCGCAGGGATATAATTCACCCCTCCACTTT
>TRBJ2-1|TRBV6-5|few|14|.
CASSYLVSYNEQFF
TGTGCCAGCAGTTACTTGGTCTCCTACAATGAGCAGTTCTTC
>TRBJ2-7|TRBV20-1|few|13|.
CSASWRGRSEQYF
TGCAGTGCTAGTTGGCGGGGGCGGTCCGAGCAGTACTTC
>TRBJ1-2|TRBV9|.|14|.
CASSGGLNGYGYTF
TGTGCCAGCAGTGGGGGGCTCAACGGCTATGGCTACACCTTC
>TRBJ1-2|TRBV4-2|.|16|.
CASSQGERHLYYGYTF
TGTGCCAGCAGCCAAGGAGAACGGCATCTCTACTATGGCTACACCTTC
>TRBJ1-6|TRBV5-1|.|14|.
CASSSGLLNSPLHF
TGCGCCAGCAGCTCCGGACTGTTGAATTCACCCCTCCACTTT
>TRBJ2-7|TRBV20-1|.|15|.
CSARRGVPSYHEQYF
TGCAGTGCTCGGAGAGGCGTACCCTCCTACCACGAGCAGTACTTC
>TRBJ2-3|TRBV7-3|few|15|TRBD2
CASSILAGGPDTQYF
TGTGCCAGCAGCATACTAGCGGGGGGGCCGGATACGCAGTATTTT
>TRBJ1-1|TRBV5-1|.|14|.
CASSFRQIDTEAFF
TGCGCCAGCAGCTTCCGGCAGATAGACACTGAAGCTTTCTTT
>TRBJ1-1|TRBV7-2|.|15|.
CASSLHGIMNTEAFF
TGTGCCAGCAGCCTCCACGGAATTATGAACACTGAAGCTTTCTTT
>TRBJ2-1|TRBV27|.|15|TRBD2
CASRRTSGFNNEQFF
TGTGCCAGCAGGAGGACTAGCGGCTTTAACAATGAGCAGTTCTTC
>TRBJ1-1|TRBV4-2|.|18|.
CASSQDSYGRSSNTEAFF
TGTGCCAGCAGCCAAGATTCATATGGACGCTCTTCGAACACTGAAGCTTTCTTT
>TRBJ2-7|TRBV7-2|.|15|TRBD2
CASSSQGTSGYEQYF
TGTGCCAGCAGCTCACAGGGGACTAGCGGATACGAGCAGTACTTC
>TRBJ2-5|TRBV12-3/TRBV12-4|few|14|.
CASSLGPAGETQYF
TGTGCCAGCAGTTTAGGCCCGGCTGGGGAGACCCAGTACTTC
>TRBJ1-4|TRBV7-8|.|16|.
CASSLGAGSLNEKLFF
TGTGCCAGCAGCTTAGGGGCGGGCAGCCTCAATGAAAAACTGTTTTTT
>TRBJ1-4|TRBV27|.|13|.
CATRTATNEKLFF
TGTGCCACCCGGACAGCAACTAATGAAAAACTGTTTTTT
>TRBJ2-1|TRBV24-1|.|18|TRBD2
CATSEVGTSGGLYNEQFF
TGTGCCACCAGTGAGGTCGGGACTAGCGGGGGGCTATACAATGAGCAGTTCTTC
>TRBJ2-5|TRBV12-3/TRBV12-4|.|13|.
CASADADGRTQYF
TGTGCCAGCGCCGACGCTGATGGTAGGACCCAGTACTTC
>TRBJ2-5|TRBV14|.|15|.
CASSQGYLLQETQYF
TGTGCCAGCAGCCAAGGTTACTTACTCCAAGAGACCCAGTACTTC
>TRBJ2-1|TRBV14|.|16|TRBD1
CASSQLGGLKDNEQFF
TGTGCCAGCAGCCAACTAGGGGGCCTTAAGGACAATGAGCAGTTCTTC
>TRBJ2-1|TRBV4-2|many|11|.
CASSPGHEQFF
TGTGCCAGCAGTCCCGGACATGAGCAGTTCTTC
>TRBJ2-7|TRBV29-1|few|16|TRBD1
CSVVWVRGQGGYEQYF
TGCAGCGTTGTCTGGGTACGGGGACAGGGAGGATACGAGCAGTACTTC
>TRBJ1-2|TRBV27|.|14|.
CASSPVGGVYGYTF
TGTGCCAGCAGTCCCGTGGGAGGGGTCTATGGCTACACCTTC
>TRBJ1-2|TRBV5-1|once|13|TRBD1
CASSPKTGGGYTF
TGCGCCAGCAGCCCGAAGACAGGGGGTGGCTACACCTTC
>TRBJ2-1|TRBV3-1|.|17|TRBD2
CASSPGMSSGGYNEQFF
TGTGCCAGCAGCCCAGGCATGAGCAGCGGGGGATACAATGAGCAGTTCTTC
>TRBJ2-5|TRBV29-1|many|14|TRBD1
CSAFQQGAGETQYF
TGCAGCGCCTTCCAACAGGGGGCCGGGGAGACCCAGTACTTC
>TRBJ1-6|TRBV7-2|few|15|TRBD1
CASSGGQGGNSPLHF
TGTGCCAGCAGCGGGGGACAGGGCGGAAATTCACCCCTCCACTTT
>TRBJ2-1|TRBV27|few|14|.
CASTPRTVLDEQFF
TGTGCCAGCACCCCCCGGACAGTTTTGGATGAGCAGTTCTTC
>TRBJ1-1|TRBV4-3|few|13|.
CASSRRFRTEAFF
TGCGCCAGCAGCCGGAGGTTTCGCACTGAAGCTTTCTTT
>TRBJ2-3|TRBV7-9|.|19|TRBD2
CASRPGLAGGRPRTDTQYF
TGTGCCAGCCGTCCGGGACTAGCGGGGGGTCGTCCCAGAACAGATACGCAGTATTTT
>TRBJ2-3|TRBV29-1|few|12|.
CSVSSSTDTQYF
TGCAGCGTTTCCAGCAGCACAGATACGCAGTATTTT
>TRBJ2-3|TRBV2|.|14|.
CASSEYPNTDTQYF
TGTGCCAGCAGTGAATATCCCAACACAGATACGCAGTATTTT
>TRBJ1-5|TRBV28|.|15|TRBD1
CASRERQGVYQPQHF
TGTGCCAGCAGGGAACGACAGGGTGTTTATCAGCCCCAGCATTTT
>TRBJ2-4|TRBV12-5|.|14|.
CASGQAGAENIQYF
TGTGCTAGTGGACAGGCCGGGGCTGAAAACATTCAGTACTTC
>TRBJ1-1|TRBV27|.|16|.
CASSSVLGTGDTEAFF
TGTGCCAGCAGTTCTGTCCTCGGGACCGGGGACACTGAAGCTTTCTTT
>TRBJ1-4|TRBV29-1|.|15|.
CSVAVLGGGDEKLFF
TGCAGCGTTGCCGTACTGGGAGGCGGGGATGAAAAACTGTTTTTT
>TRBJ1-2|TRBV29-1|once|12|.
CSVEGTAYGYTF
TGCAGCGTTGAAGGTACGGCATATGGCTACACCTTC
>TRBJ1-4|TRBV5-1|.|15|TRBD1
CASSWGQSFNEKLFF
TGCGCCAGCAGCTGGGGACAGAGTTTTAATGAAAAACTGTTTTTT
>TRBJ1-5|TRBV4-1|few|13|.
CASSQSREQPQHF
TGCGCCAGCAGCCAATCGCGGGAACAGCCCCAGCATTTT
>TRBJ1-2|TRBV4-3|.|15|.
CASSRGNAGGYGYTF
TGCGCCAGCAGCCGGGGAAATGCGGGGGGCTATGGCTACACCTTC
>TRBJ2-7|TRBV6-6|few|14|TRBD1
CASIQDRVSYEQYF
TGTGCCAGCATCCAGGACAGGGTCTCCTACGAGCAGTACTTC